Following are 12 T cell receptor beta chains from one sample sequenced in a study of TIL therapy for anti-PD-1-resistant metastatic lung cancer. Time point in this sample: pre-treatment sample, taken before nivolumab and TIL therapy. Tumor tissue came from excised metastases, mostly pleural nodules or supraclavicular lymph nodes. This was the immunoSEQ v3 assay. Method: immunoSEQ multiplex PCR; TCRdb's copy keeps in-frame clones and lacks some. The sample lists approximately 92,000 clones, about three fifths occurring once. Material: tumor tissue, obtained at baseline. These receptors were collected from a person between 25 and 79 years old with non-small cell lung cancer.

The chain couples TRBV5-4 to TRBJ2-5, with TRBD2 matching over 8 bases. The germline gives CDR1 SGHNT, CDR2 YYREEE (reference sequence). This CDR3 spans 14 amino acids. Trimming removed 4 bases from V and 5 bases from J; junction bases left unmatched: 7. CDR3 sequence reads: CASSPERGKETQYF. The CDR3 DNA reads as TGTGCCAGCAGCCCGGAGCGGGGGAAGGAGACCCAGTACTTC.

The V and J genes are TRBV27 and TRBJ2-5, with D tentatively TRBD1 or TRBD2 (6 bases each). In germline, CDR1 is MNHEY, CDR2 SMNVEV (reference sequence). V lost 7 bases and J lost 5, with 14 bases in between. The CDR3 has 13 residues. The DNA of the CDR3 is TGTGCCAGCAAGTTCTCGGGGGCCGAGACCCAGTACTTC. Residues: CASKFSGAETQYF.

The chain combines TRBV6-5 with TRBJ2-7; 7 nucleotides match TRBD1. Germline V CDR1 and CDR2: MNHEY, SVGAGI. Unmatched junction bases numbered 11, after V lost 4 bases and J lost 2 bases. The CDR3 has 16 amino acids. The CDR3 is CASSFGPGQSPYEQYF. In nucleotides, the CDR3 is TGTGCCAGCAGTTTCGGACCGGGACAGTCTCCCTACGAGCAGTACTTC.

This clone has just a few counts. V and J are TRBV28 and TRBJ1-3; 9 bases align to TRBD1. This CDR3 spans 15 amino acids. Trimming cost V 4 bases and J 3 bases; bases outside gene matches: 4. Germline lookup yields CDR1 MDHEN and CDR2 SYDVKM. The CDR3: CASSSWTGVGNTIYF. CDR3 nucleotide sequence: TGTGCCAGCAGTTCCTGGACAGGGGTTGGAAACACCATATATTTT.

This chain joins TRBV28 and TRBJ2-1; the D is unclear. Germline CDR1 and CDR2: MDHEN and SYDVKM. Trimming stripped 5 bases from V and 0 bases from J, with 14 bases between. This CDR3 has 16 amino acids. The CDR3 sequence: CASSPYGPRSYNEQFF. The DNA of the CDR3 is TGTGCCAGCAGTCCTTATGGACCCCGCTCCTACAATGAGCAGTTCTTC.

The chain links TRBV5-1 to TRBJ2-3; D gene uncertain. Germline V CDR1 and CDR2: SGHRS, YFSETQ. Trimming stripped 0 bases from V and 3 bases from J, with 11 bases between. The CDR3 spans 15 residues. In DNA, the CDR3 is TGCGCCAGCAGCTTGGGGGCGGCAGATACAGATACGCAGTATTTT. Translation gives CASSLGAADTDTQYF. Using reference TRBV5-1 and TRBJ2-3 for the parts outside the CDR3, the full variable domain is KAGVTQTPRYLIKTRGQQVTLSCSPISGHRSVSWYQQTPGQGLQFLFEYFSETQRNKGNFPGRFSGRQFSNSRSEMNVSTLELGDSALYLCASSLGAADTDTQYFGPGTRLTVL.

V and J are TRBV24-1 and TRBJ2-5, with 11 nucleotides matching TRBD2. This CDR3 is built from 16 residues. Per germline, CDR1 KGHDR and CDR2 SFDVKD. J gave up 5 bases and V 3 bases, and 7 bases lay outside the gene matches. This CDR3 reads CATSDPLAGGPETQYF. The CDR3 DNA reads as TGTGCCACCAGTGATCCGTTAGCGGGAGGGCCCGAGACCCAGTACTTC.

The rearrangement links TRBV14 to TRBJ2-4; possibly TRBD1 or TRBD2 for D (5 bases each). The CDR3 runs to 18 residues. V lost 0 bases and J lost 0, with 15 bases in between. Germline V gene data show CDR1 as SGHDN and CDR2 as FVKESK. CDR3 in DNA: TGTGCCAGCAGCCAAGACTTGGCCCTCGGGACAGCCAAAAACATTCAGTACTTC. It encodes CASSQDLALGTAKNIQYF.

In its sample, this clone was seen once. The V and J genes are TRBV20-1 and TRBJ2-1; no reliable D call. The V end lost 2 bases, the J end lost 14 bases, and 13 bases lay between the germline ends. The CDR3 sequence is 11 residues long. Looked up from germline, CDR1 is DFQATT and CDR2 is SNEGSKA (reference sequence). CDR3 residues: CSARMVPGEFF. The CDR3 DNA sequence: TGCAGTGCTAGAATGGTTCCAGGAGAGTTCTTC.

In DNA form, the CDR3 reads TGTGCCACCGGGGAACGCACCAAGACCTTC. Protein: CATGERTKTF. J is TRBJ1-2 and V is TRBV27; no definite D call. Deletions cut 10 bases from V and 14 bases from J, with 17 bases between. Germline V gene sequence: CDR1 MNHEY, CDR2 SMNVEV (reference sequence). The length of the CDR3 is 10 residues.

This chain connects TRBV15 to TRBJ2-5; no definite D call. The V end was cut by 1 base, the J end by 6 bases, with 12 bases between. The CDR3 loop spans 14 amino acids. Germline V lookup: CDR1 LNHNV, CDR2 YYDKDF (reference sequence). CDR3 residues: CATSRAAPEQTQYF. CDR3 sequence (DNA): TGTGCCACCAGCAGAGCAGCCCCTGAGCAGACCCAGTACTTC.

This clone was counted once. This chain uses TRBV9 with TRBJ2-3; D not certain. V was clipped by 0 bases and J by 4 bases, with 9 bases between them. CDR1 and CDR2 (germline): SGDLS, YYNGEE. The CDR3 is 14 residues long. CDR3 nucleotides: TGTGCCAGCAGCGTAGATGTGAACCCAGATACGCAGTATTTT. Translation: CASSVDVNPDTQYF.